This T cell receptor (beta chain) emerged from a study of human T cells and chemical hapten exposure. The CDR3 is made up of 14 amino acids. Per the germline V gene, CDR1 is SQVTM and CDR2 is ANQGSEA. V was cut by 7 bases and J by 3 bases, with 17 bases left in between. Time point in this sample: patch test 3, about 24 weeks after DPC sensitization. Treatment in this sample: therapeutic diphenylcyclopropenone sensitization with weekly scalp DPC. The study used a library that attached unique molecular identifiers to individual cDNA molecules. TCRdb analysed the RACE reads with MiXCR anew, one entry per CDR3 protein. The data hold about 190,000 distinct CDR3 sequences, with under 30% observed a single time. This clonotype was detected only a few times.

The input for sequencing was whole blood, taken in connection with sensitization to the hapten diphenylcyclopropenone (DPC). The TCR sequence derives from a woman in her thirties or forties with alopecia areata. Some clones in this sample may be carry-over from other donors' samples. The chain uses TRBV29-1 and TRBJ2-3; the D gene is possibly TRBD2 (6 bases). The CDR3 is CSGRTPGGTDTQYF. CDR3 nucleotides: TGCAGCGGGCGGACACCCGGGGGAACAGATACGCAGTATTTT.